This T cell receptor (beta chain) was recorded in a study of beta chain features in type 1 diabetes. Study-wide results and caveats: Whatever favoring of shorter templates PCR might show would apply equally to patients and controls. A closer apparent resemblance between naive, central memory and Treg TCRB repertoires was seen in patients than in healthy donors.

The CDR3 totals 17 residues. V lost 0 bases to trimming and J lost 5 bases; unmatched junction nucleotides: 8. The germline gives CDR1 SGHRS, CDR2 YFSETQ. Turning to this clone: No antigen is known for it.

All of the isolated RNA was reverse transcribed, so expressed TCRB transcripts were sequenced. The data were produced by immunoSEQ multiplex PCR, yet TCRdb's version contains in-frame clones alone and is incomplete. Among about 140,000 clones listed, roughly 10% were seen once. The TCR sequence derives from a woman aged 40 to 50 in good health. Specimen: central memory CD4+ T cells from blood. V gene TRBV5-1 combines with J gene TRBJ2-2, with 9 bases that match TRBD2. The CDR3 nucleotides are TGCGCCAGCAGCTTGGATTCGCGGGGGGGGAGTACCGGGGAGCTGTTTTTT. This gives the protein CASSLDSRGGSTGELFF. Looking up the rest from reference TRBV5-1 and TRBJ2-2 gives the full variable domain: KAGVTQTPRYLIKTRGQQVTLSCSPISGHRSVSWYQQTPGQGLQFLFEYFSETQRNKGNFPGRFSGRQFSNSRSEMNVSTLELGDSALYLCASSLDSRGGSTGELFFGEGSRLTVL.